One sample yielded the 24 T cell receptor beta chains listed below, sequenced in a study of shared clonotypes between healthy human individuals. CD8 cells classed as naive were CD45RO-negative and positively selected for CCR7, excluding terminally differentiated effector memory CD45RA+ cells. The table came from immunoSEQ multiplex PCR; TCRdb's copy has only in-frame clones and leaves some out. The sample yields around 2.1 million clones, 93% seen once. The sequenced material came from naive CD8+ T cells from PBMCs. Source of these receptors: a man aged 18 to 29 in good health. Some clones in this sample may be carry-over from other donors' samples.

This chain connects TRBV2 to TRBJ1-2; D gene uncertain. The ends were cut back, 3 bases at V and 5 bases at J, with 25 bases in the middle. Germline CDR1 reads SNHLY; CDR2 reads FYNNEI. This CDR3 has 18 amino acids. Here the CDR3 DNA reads TGTGCCAGCAGTGACCCGTTCAGGACGGATATTGGCCGATATGGCTACACCTTC. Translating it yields CASSDPFRTDIGRYGYTF.

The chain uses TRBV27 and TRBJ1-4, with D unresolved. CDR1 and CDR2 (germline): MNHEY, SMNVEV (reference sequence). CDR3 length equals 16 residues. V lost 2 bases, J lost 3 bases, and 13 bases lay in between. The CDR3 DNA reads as TGTGCCAGCAGTTTACAGGTTGGCCAATCTAATGAAAAACTGTTTTTT. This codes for CASSLQVGQSNEKLFF.

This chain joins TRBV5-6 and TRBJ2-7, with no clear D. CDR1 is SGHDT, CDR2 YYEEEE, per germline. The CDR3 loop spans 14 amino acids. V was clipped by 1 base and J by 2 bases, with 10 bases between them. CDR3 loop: CASSLRHLTYEQYF. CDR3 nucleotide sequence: TGTGCCAGCAGCTTGCGCCACCTTACCTACGAGCAGTACTTC.

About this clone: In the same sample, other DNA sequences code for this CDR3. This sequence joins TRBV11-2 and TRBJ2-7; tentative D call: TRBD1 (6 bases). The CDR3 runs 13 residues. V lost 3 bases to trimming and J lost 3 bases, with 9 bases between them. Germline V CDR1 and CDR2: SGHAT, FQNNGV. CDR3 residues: CASSFRTDYEQYF. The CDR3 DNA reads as TGTGCCAGCAGCTTCAGGACAGACTACGAGCAGTACTTC.

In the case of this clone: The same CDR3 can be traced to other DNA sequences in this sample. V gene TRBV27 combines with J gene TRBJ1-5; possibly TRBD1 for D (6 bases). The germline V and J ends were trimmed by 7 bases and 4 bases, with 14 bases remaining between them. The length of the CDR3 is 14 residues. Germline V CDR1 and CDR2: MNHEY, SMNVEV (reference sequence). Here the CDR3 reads CASTPGGGNQPQHF. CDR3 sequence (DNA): TGTGCCAGCACACCGGGAGGGGGAAATCAGCCCCAGCATTTT.

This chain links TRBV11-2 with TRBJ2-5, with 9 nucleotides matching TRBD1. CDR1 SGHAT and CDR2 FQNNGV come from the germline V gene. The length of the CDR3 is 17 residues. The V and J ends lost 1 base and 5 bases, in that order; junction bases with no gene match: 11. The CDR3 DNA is TGTGCCAGCAGCTTAGTTGGGGGGACAGGGTTGAGGGAGACCCAGTACTTC. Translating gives CASSLVGGTGLRETQYF.

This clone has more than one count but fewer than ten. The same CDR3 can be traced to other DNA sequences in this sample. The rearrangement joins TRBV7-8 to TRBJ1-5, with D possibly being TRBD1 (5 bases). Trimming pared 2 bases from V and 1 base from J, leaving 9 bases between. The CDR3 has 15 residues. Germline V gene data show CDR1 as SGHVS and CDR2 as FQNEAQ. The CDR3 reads CASSLQGNSNQPQHF. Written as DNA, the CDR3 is TGTGCCAGCAGCTTACAGGGTAACAGCAATCAGCCCCAGCATTTT.

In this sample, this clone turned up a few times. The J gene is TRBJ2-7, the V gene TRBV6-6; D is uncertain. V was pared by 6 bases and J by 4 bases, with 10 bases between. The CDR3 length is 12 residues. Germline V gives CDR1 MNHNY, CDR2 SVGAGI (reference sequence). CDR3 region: CASSPDVYEQYF. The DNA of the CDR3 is TGTGCCAGCAGCCCGGATGTTTACGAGCAGTACTTC.

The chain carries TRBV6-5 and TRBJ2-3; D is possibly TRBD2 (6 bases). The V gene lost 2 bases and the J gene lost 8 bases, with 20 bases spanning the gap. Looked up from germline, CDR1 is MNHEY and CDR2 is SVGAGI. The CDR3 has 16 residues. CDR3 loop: CASSYTREGNGGTQYF. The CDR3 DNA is TGTGCCAGCAGTTACACTCGAGAGGGGAACGGGGGTACGCAGTATTTT.

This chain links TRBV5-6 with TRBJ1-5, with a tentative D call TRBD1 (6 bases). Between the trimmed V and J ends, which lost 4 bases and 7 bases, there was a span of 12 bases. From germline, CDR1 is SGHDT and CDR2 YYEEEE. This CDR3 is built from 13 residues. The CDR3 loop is CASSPGGRQPQHF. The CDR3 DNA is TGTGCCAGCAGCCCCGGGGGGCGGCAGCCCCAGCATTTT.

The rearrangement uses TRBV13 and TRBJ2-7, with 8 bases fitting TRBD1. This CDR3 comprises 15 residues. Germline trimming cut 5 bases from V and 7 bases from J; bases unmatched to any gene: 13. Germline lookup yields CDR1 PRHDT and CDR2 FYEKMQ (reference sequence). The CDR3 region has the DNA TGTGCCAGCAGCCCTCAGACAGGGGCCGGTGAAGAGCAGTACTTC. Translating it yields CASSPQTGAGEEQYF.

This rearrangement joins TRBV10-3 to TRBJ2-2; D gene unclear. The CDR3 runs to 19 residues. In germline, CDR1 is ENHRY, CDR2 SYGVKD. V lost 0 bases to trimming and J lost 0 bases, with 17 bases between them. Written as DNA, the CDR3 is TGTGCCATCAGTGAGTCGAATCGGCTAAATCTCGCGAACACCGGGGAGCTGTTTTTT. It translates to CAISESNRLNLANTGELFF.

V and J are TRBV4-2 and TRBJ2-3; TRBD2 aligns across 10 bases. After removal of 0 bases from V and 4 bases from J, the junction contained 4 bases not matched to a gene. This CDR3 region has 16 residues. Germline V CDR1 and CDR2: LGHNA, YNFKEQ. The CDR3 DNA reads TGTGCCAGCAGCCAAGAACCTAGCGGGAGTGCAGATACGCAGTATTTT. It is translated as CASSQEPSGSADTQYF.

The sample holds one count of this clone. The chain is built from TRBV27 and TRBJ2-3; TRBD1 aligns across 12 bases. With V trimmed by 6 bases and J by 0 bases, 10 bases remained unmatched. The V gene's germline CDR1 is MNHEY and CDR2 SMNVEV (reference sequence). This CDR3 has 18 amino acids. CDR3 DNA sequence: TGTGCCAGCAGCAAAACCGGGACAGGGGGCTCTAGCACAGATACGCAGTATTTT. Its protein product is CASSKTGTGGSSTDTQYF.

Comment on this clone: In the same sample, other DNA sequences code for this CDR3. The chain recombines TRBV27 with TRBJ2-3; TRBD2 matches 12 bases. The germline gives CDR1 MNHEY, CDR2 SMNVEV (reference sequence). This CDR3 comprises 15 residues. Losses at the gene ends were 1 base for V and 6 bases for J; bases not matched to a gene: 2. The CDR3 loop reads CASSLWTSGTDTQYF. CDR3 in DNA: TGTGCCAGCAGTTTATGGACTAGCGGGACGGATACGCAGTATTTT.

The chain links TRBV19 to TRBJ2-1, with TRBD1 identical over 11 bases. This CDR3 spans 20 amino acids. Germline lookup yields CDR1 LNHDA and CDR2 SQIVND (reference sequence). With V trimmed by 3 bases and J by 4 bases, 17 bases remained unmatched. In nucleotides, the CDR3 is TGTGCCAGTAGTATTATGGGACAGGGGGTCAGCGGGGCCCTTTACAATGAGCAGTTCTTC. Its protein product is CASSIMGQGVSGALYNEQFF.

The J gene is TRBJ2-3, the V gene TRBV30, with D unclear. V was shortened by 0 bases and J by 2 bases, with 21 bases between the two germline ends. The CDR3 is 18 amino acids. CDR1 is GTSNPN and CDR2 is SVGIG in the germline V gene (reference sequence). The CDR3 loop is CAWSVGIGKELVTDTQYF. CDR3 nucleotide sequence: TGTGCCTGGAGTGTAGGGATAGGAAAGGAGTTGGTCACAGATACGCAGTATTTT.

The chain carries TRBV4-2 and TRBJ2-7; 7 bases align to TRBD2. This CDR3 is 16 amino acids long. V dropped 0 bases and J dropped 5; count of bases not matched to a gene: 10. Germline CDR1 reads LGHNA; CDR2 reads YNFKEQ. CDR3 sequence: CASSQDRASGWHEQYF. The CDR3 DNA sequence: TGTGCCAGCAGCCAAGACCGCGCTAGCGGTTGGCACGAGCAGTACTTC.

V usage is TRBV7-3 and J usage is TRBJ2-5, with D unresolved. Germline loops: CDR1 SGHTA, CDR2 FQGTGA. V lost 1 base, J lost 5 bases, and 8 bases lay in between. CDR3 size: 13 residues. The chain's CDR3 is CASSLSPRETQYF. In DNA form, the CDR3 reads TGTGCCAGCAGCTTAAGTCCTAGGGAGACCCAGTACTTC.

The CDR3 sequence is CASSLPGGPPYEQYF. Written as DNA, the CDR3 is TGTGCCAGCAGCTTACCGGGAGGGCCCCCATACGAGCAGTACTTC. The J gene is TRBJ2-7, the V gene TRBV5-4; 8 bases agree with TRBD2. The ends lost 2 bases at V and 4 bases at J; junction bases unmatched: 8. CDR3 size: 15 residues. Germline V gives CDR1 SGHNT, CDR2 YYREEE (reference sequence).

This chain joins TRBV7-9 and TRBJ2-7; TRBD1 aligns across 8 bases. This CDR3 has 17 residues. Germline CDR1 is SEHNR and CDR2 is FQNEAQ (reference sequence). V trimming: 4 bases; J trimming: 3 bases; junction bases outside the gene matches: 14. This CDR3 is CASSSPGSGQEFYEQYF. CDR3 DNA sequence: TGTGCCAGCAGCTCCCCCGGTTCGGGACAGGAATTCTACGAGCAGTACTTC.

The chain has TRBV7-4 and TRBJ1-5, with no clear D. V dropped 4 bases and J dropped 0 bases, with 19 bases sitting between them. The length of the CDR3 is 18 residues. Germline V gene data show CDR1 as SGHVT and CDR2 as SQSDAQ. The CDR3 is CASSYYRLAGYSNQPQHF. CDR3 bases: TGTGCCAGCAGCTATTATAGGTTGGCGGGCTATAGCAATCAGCCCCAGCATTTT.

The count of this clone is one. The CDR3 nucleotides read TGTGCCAGCAGCTTGGGGTTCTCTGGAAACACCATATATTTT. Translating gives CASSLGFSGNTIYF. V usage is TRBV5-6 and J usage is TRBJ1-3; D gene unclear. Germline values: CDR1 SGHDT, CDR2 YYEEEE. This CDR3 has 14 amino acids. Trimming left V 0 bases short and J 0 bases short, with 4 bases between.

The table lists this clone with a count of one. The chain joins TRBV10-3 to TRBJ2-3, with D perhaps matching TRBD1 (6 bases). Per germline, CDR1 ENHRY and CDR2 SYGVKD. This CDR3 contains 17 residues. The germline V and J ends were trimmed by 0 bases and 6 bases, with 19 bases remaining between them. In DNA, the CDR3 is TGTGCCATCAGTGAGTCAAGGGGGACGGGAAGATCGGATACGCAGTATTTT. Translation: CAISESRGTGRSDTQYF.